The source of this TCR beta chain is a study of early T cells in non-severe SARS-CoV-2 infection. In this sample, this clonotype turned up many times. TCRdb passed the 5' RACE reads through MiXCR, listing each CDR3 protein once. The sample lists almost 65,000 distinct CDR3 sequences; about 4.9% were seen once. Per germline, CDR1 SGHRS and CDR2 YFSETQ. The ends were cut back, 4 bases at V and 6 bases at J, with 9 bases in the middle. The CDR3 spans 12 residues. The sequencing input was whole blood. The receptor comes from an adult who was a healthcare worker with PCR-confirmed SARS-CoV-2 infection or an uninfected control (not recorded which). The chain couples TRBV5-1 to TRBJ2-3, with a weak D call TRBD2 (5 bases). DNA for the CDR3: TGCGCCAGCAGCCCGCGAGGGGATACGCAGTATTTT. Translated, it gives CASSPRGDTQYF.